This is a list of T cell receptor beta chains from one sample in a study of T cell responses to AZD1222 COVID-19 vaccine. Assay used: immunoSEQ multiplex PCR; TCRdb lists only in-frame clones, some missing. The data show over 40,000 clones, approximately 84% seen once. This specimen was peripheral blood, taken on day 0 of AZD1222 vaccination. Receptors originate from an adult in good health. The CDR3 runs from the conserved cysteine through the conserved F or W. Each record gives: clone size, J gene, CDR3 length, D gene, V gene, CDR3 DNA, CDR3 protein. A D gene is named only where the DNA matches it firmly. The size field is filled for only some rows; it gives once, few, many or a size class.

>NA|TRBJ1-5|13|TRBD1|TRBV28
TGTGCCAGCAGTTTATCGCGTTCGGGACAGCTGATCTTT
CASSLSRSGQLIF
>once|TRBJ2-3|13|TRBD2|TRBV5-1
TGCGCCAGCTCAAGCGGGGCCACAGATACGCAGTATTTT
CASSSGATDTQYF
>NA|TRBJ2-5|14|NA|TRBV9
TGTGCCAGCAGCCCAACAGGGGTAGCGGGGCCCCAGTACTTC
CASSPTGVAGPQYF
>NA|TRBJ2-2|13|NA|TRBV2
TGTGCCAGCCATCGGGACGCCACCGGGGAGCTGTTTTTT
CASHRDATGELFF
>NA|TRBJ2-1|16|TRBD2|TRBV7-2
TGTGCCAGCACCGCCGGGGGGCTAGCGGGAGGAAATGAGCAGTTCTTC
CASTAGGLAGGNEQFF
>NA|TRBJ1-1|15|TRBD1|TRBV19
TGTGCCACCGTAGACAGGGGGCGCCGGGGCACTGAAGCTTTCTTT
CATVDRGRRGTEAFF
>NA|TRBJ1-2|14|NA|TRBV10-1
TGCGCCAGCAGTAGGGGCGGTCAATTTAATGGCTACACCTTC
CASSRGGQFNGYTF
>NA|TRBJ1-1|15|TRBD1|TRBV4-3
TGCGCCAGCAGCCTAGATACAGGGGGCGGCACTGAAGCTTTCTTT
CASSLDTGGGTEAFF
>few|TRBJ1-2|16|TRBD1|TRBV6-5
TGTGCCAGCAGTTCCCGCCCGGGGACAGCGGCGCGGAGATACACCTTC
CASSSRPGTAARRYTF
>NA|TRBJ2-1|14|TRBD2|TRBV25-1
TGTGCCAGCAGTGAGGCGGGGGATGGGGTTGAGCAGTTCTTC
CASSEAGDGVEQFF
>NA|TRBJ2-3|16|NA|TRBV4-1
TGCGCCAGCAGCCAAGATGGCCCTCCTAGCACAGATACGCAGTATTTT
CASSQDGPPSTDTQYF
>NA|TRBJ2-3|15|TRBD1|TRBV19
TGTGCCAGTAGGCCGACAGGGGAAGGCACAGATACGCAGTATTTT
CASRPTGEGTDTQYF
>NA|TRBJ1-1|11|NA|TRBV29-1
TGCAGCGTTGCGCGAGGGGCTGAAGCTTTCTTT
CSVARGAEAFF
>NA|TRBJ2-1|17|NA|TRBV5-6
TGTGCCAGCAGCTTGGAAGTTAGCGGATACTCCTACAATGAGCAGTTCTTC
CASSLEVSGYSYNEQFF
>once|TRBJ2-3|15|NA|TRBV19
TGTGCCAGTACCCGGACAGTCTTCGACACAGATACGCAGTATTTT
CASTRTVFDTDTQYF
>NA|TRBJ1-5|14|TRBD1|TRBV28
TGTGCCAGCTCGGCGACAGGGGGTTCTCAGCCCCAGCATTTT
CASSATGGSQPQHF
>NA|TRBJ1-4|15|NA|TRBV3-1/TRBV3-2
TGTGCCAGCAGCCAAGCCCCCGCGCGGGGTGAAAAACTGTTTTTT
CASSQAPARGEKLFF
>NA|TRBJ1-6|15|NA|TRBV11-1
TGTGCCAGCAGCTTCGGCAGCTCCTATAATTCACCCCTCCACTTT
CASSFGSSYNSPLHF
>NA|TRBJ2-5|16|NA|TRBV7-9
TGTGCCAGCAGCCTTCATACCATAGCGGCTTCCGAGACCCAGTACTTC
CASSLHTIAASETQYF
>NA|TRBJ1-3|17|NA|TRBV9
TGTGCCAGCAGCGGACACTTGGACAGAAACTCTGGAAACACCATATATTTT
CASSGHLDRNSGNTIYF
>NA|TRBJ2-1|16|TRBD2|TRBV4-3
TGCGCCAGCAGCCAGGGGAGCGGGAGGGGTTACAATGAGCAGTTCTTC
CASSQGSGRGYNEQFF
>NA|TRBJ1-2|16|NA|TRBV10-3
TGTGCCATCAGGACCTCGGGGCTTACCTTTAACTATGGCTACACCTTC
CAIRTSGLTFNYGYTF
>few|TRBJ2-1|12|NA|TRBV15
TGTGCCACCAGCCAGAGTAAGGTTGAGCAGTTCTTC
CATSQSKVEQFF
>NA|TRBJ2-2|15|TRBD1|TRBV18
TGTGCCAGCTCATCCGGGACAGGGTACACCGGGGAGCTGTTTTTT
CASSSGTGYTGELFF
>once|TRBJ1-1|11|NA|TRBV12-3/TRBV12-4
TGTGCCAGCAGTTTTGGCGCCGAAGCTTTCTTT
CASSFGAEAFF
>NA|TRBJ2-2|12|NA|TRBV5-1
TGCGCCAGCAGCTTGGCTGTGGGGGAGCTGTTTTTT
CASSLAVGELFF
>NA|TRBJ2-7|15|TRBD1|TRBV29-1
TGCAGCGTGTCTGGGACAGCGGACAGCTCCTACGAGCAGTACTTC
CSVSGTADSSYEQYF
>NA|TRBJ1-1|16|TRBD1|TRBV7-9
TGTGCCAGCAGCTCAATTGACAGGGGGCTTAGTAATGAAGCTTTCTTT
CASSSIDRGLSNEAFF
>NA|TRBJ2-7|15|NA|TRBV4-1
TGCGCCAGCAGCCAAGATTTAGGGTCCCCCTACGAGCAGTACTTC
CASSQDLGSPYEQYF
>NA|TRBJ2-2|16|NA|TRBV30
TGTGCCTGGACTGCGGCAGGGGCGCCGAACACCGGGGAGCTGTTTTTT
CAWTAAGAPNTGELFF
>once|TRBJ1-4|15|TRBD1|TRBV7-9
TGTGCCAGCAGCTTAGCGCGTCAGGGGGTTGAAAAACTGTTTTTT
CASSLARQGVEKLFF
>once|TRBJ2-1|15|NA|TRBV6-5
TGTGCCAGCAGCGCCACGGGGACACCGTACAATGAGCAGTTCTTC
CASSATGTPYNEQFF
>NA|TRBJ1-6|18|NA|TRBV21-1
TGTGCCAGCAGCAAATCGAAGGGATCGAGCTCCTATAATTCACCCCTCCACTTT
CASSKSKGSSSYNSPLHF
>NA|TRBJ2-5|16|NA|TRBV7-9
TGTGCCAGCAGCTTACGATCTGGATCGGACGTGGAGACCCAGTACTTC
CASSLRSGSDVETQYF
>few|TRBJ2-2|16|NA|TRBV4-1
TGCGCCAGCAGCCAAGCTTCGGGCCCGAACACCGGGGAGCTGTTTTTT
CASSQASGPNTGELFF
>NA|TRBJ1-6|15|NA|TRBV5-1
TGCGCCAGCAGCTTGGAGTCAGAATATAATTCACCCCTCCACTTT
CASSLESEYNSPLHF
>few|TRBJ1-6|15|NA|TRBV4-1
TGCGCCAGCAGCCAATCGACTGACACATATTCACCCCTCCACTTT
CASSQSTDTYSPLHF
>NA|TRBJ1-2|14|NA|TRBV29-1
TGCAGCGTCGGGACGAGGGGGGCTAATTATGGCTACACCTTC
CSVGTRGANYGYTF
>NA|TRBJ2-1|15|NA|TRBV7-2
TGTGCCAGCAGCTTGGGGCGGGGAAGCTACAATGAGCAGTTCTTC
CASSLGRGSYNEQFF
>NA|TRBJ1-1|14|TRBD1|TRBV3-1/TRBV3-2
TGTGCCAGCAGCTTGGGACAGGTGAACACTGAAGCTTTCTTT
CASSLGQVNTEAFF
>few|TRBJ1-1|14|TRBD1|TRBV10-2
TGCGCCAGCACTGGGACAGGGGTTGGCACTGAAGCTTTCTTT
CASTGTGVGTEAFF